This section outlines one TCR beta chain sequence together with its context. This entry belongs to a study of technical replicates of blood from a few donors. Data came from immunoSEQ multiplex PCR; TCRdb stores just in-frame clones and leaves some out. The data show roughly 14,000 clones, around 86% seen once. V was clipped by 0 bases and J by 5 bases, with 3 bases between them. CDR3 size: 12 residues. CDR1 is SGHRS, CDR2 YFSETQ, per germline. This receptor was identified in a human donor in good health. The source material was PBMCs. The V gene is TRBV5-1, the J gene TRBJ2-1; D is ambiguous. The CDR3, as DNA: TGCGCCAGCAGCTTGGACAACAATGAGCAGTTCTTC. This translates into CASSLDNNEQFF.